These 17 T cell receptor beta chains originate from one sample sequenced in a study of shared clonotypes between healthy human individuals. Measured with immunoSEQ multiplex PCR; TCRdb has only the in-frame clones, and not every one. The sample shows about 92,000 clones, almost 70% of them seen only once. The sequenced sample consisted of memory CD8+ T cells sorted from blood. The subset is: CD45RO+ cells pooled with CCR7-negative TemRA cells. Receptor source: a man aged 25-45 years in good health.

This clone was detected ten times or more. DNA of the CDR3: TGTGCTAGTGGTCCCCGTACAGATACGCAGTATTTT. It encodes CASGPRTDTQYF. The V gene is TRBV12-5, the J gene TRBJ2-3; D not resolved. Germline CDR1 and CDR2: LGHNT and FRNRAP. CDR3 length: 12 amino acids. The ends were cut back, 5 bases at V and 3 bases at J, with 6 bases in the middle. Looking up the rest from reference TRBV12-5 and TRBJ2-3 gives the full variable domain: DARVTQTPRHKVTEMGQEVTMRCQPILGHNTVFWYRQTMMQGLELLAYFRNRAPLDDSGMPKDRFSAEMPDATLATLKIQPSEPRDSAVYFCASGPRTDTQYFGPGTRLTVL.

V and J are TRBV5-1 and TRBJ1-3; weak D call: TRBD1 (6 bases). The CDR3 has 17 residues. The V gene's germline CDR1 is SGHRS and CDR2 YFSETQ. Trimming pared 2 bases from V and 0 bases from J, leaving 15 bases between. The CDR3 coding sequence is TGCGCCAGCAGCTTCGGGACACTTGAGAGCTCTGGAAACACCATATATTTT. Translation: CASSFGTLESSGNTIYF.

The chain is built from TRBV27 and TRBJ2-1; TRBD2 matches at 7 bases. V was pared by 5 bases and J by 7 bases, with 11 bases of the junction left unmatched. There are 15 residues in the CDR3. The germline V gene has CDR1 MNHEY and CDR2 SMNVEV (reference sequence). The CDR3: CASSPPDAGANEQFF. Written as DNA, the CDR3 is TGTGCCAGCAGTCCACCGGACGCGGGAGCTAATGAGCAGTTCTTC.

The CDR3 DNA reads as TGTGCCAGCAGCTTAGCGGTTGAAGCTTTCTTT. Protein product: CASSLAVEAFF. This chain joins TRBV7-9 and TRBJ1-1; the D is unclear. The CDR3 is made up of 11 amino acids. Trimming removed 0 bases at V and 7 bases at J, with 3 bases between. Germline CDR1 and CDR2: SEHNR and FQNEAQ (reference sequence).

The count of this clone is one. This chain connects TRBV5-6 to TRBJ2-1, with D unclear. The CDR3 covers 12 residues. Germline V gives CDR1 SGHDT, CDR2 YYEEEE. V lost 0 bases to trimming and J lost 5 bases, with 3 bases between them. CDR3 nucleotides: TGTGCCAGCAGCTTGGATGACAATGAGCAGTTCTTC. This gives the protein CASSLDDNEQFF.

This sequence joins TRBV18 and TRBJ2-2; D is unresolved. The CDR3 is made up of 13 amino acids. Germline V lookup: CDR1 KGHSH, CDR2 LQKENI. V was pared by 2 bases and J by 6 bases, with 7 bases between. CDR3 loop: CASSPVHAGELFF. In nucleotides, the CDR3 is TGTGCCAGCTCACCAGTGCACGCCGGGGAGCTGTTTTTT.

CDR3 in DNA: TGTGCCAGCAGCTCATGGGGACACGCTGGGAACTATGGCTACACCTTC. This encodes CASSSWGHAGNYGYTF. This chain connects TRBV7-9 to TRBJ1-2; possibly TRBD1 for D (6 bases). The V end lost 4 bases, the J end lost 2 bases, and 17 bases lay between the germline ends. Germline CDR1 reads SEHNR; CDR2 reads FQNEAQ (reference sequence). CDR3 length equals 16 residues.

This clone was found once. The rearrangement uses TRBV11-2 and TRBJ2-1; no clear D gene. The CDR3 runs to 12 residues. Germline values: CDR1 SGHAT, CDR2 FQNNGV. V was shortened by 4 bases and J by 9 bases, with 10 bases between the two germline ends. The CDR3 nucleotides are TGTGCCAGCAGCTCGGCAGCCCGTGAGCAGTTCTTC. Its translation is CASSSAAREQFF.

This clone was seen a handful of times. V is TRBV4-3 and J is TRBJ2-1, with D tentatively TRBD1 (6 bases). CDR3 length equals 17 residues. V was trimmed by 0 bases and J by 8 bases, leaving 20 bases between them. The V gene's germline CDR1 is LGHNA and CDR2 YSLEER. For the CDR3, the DNA is TGCGCCAGCAGCCAAGACGTGGCAGGGGTCCCTCTCGATGAGCAGTTCTTC. This translates into CASSQDVAGVPLDEQFF.

The chain links TRBV28 to TRBJ2-1; D assignment may be TRBD1 or TRBD2 (5 bases each). CDR1 is MDHEN and CDR2 is SYDVKM in the germline V gene. V gave up 5 bases and J gave up 9 bases, with 17 bases separating them. CDR3 length: 14 amino acids. The CDR3 here is CASSLTGTSSEQFF. The CDR3 region has the DNA TGTGCCAGCAGTCTAACCGGGACCAGCAGTGAGCAGTTCTTC. Filled out from reference TRBV28 and TRBJ2-1, the complete variable domain reads DVKVTQSSRYLVKRTGEKVFLECVQDMDHENMFWYRQDPGLGLRLIYFSYDVKMKEKGDIPEGYSVSREKKERFSLILESASTNQTSMYLCASSLTGTSSEQFFGPGTRLTVL.

This clone occurred once. One end of the junction varies from germline; a read error may be responsible. The chain employs TRBV7-7 and TRBJ2-1; 8 bases fit TRBD2. This CDR3 has 15 residues. Germline-derived CDR1 and CDR2 are SSHAT and FNYEAQ (reference sequence). This chain's CDR3 is CASSSSGSTYNEQFF. The CDR3 DNA is TGTGCTAGCAGCTCAAGCGGGAGCACCTACAATGAGCAGTTCTTC.

This clone was found a few times. This sequence joins TRBV29-1 and TRBJ2-7; D unclear. V lost 6 bases, J lost 1 base, and 13 bases lay in between. Germline V gene sequence: CDR1 SQVTM, CDR2 ANQGSEA. The CDR3 consists of 13 residues. Written as DNA, the CDR3 is TGCAGCGTCCGTTCCCCCCCTTCCTACGAGCAGTACTTC. Translated: CSVRSPPSYEQYF.

The chain recombines TRBV28 with TRBJ2-5; TRBD1 matches 7 bases. The germline CDR1 and CDR2 sequences are MDHEN and SYDVKM. The CDR3 contains 15 residues. V shed 6 bases, J shed 3 bases, and the junction held 10 bases outside the gene matches. Here the CDR3 reads CASSRARQGKETQYF. The CDR3, as DNA: TGTGCCAGCAGCCGTGCACGACAGGGTAAAGAGACCCAGTACTTC. The whole variable domain, filled in from reference TRBV28 and TRBJ2-5, reads DVKVTQSSRYLVKRTGEKVFLECVQDMDHENMFWYRQDPGLGLRLIYFSYDVKMKEKGDIPEGYSVSREKKERFSLILESASTNQTSMYLCASSRARQGKETQYFGPGTRLLVL.

This clone was recorded a few times. The chain combines TRBV29-1 with TRBJ1-1; TRBD1 might be the D (6 bases). Germline V CDR1 and CDR2: SQVTM, ANQGSEA. The CDR3 has 12 amino acids. V was cut by 6 bases and J by 1 base, with 9 bases left in between. For the CDR3, the DNA is TGCAGCGTAACGACAGGGAACACTGAAGCTTTCTTT. Encoded protein: CSVTTGNTEAFF.

The CDR3: CASSPGVGGYEQYF. The DNA for the CDR3 is TGTGCCAGCAGCCCAGGAGTAGGGGGGTACGAGCAGTACTTC. The chain combines TRBV6-5 with TRBJ2-7; D is perhaps TRBD1 or TRBD2 (6 bases each). V was clipped by 6 bases and J by 4 bases, with 16 bases between them. The CDR3 contains 14 residues. Per the germline V gene, CDR1 is MNHEY and CDR2 is SVGAGI.

This rearrangement joins TRBV5-5 to TRBJ2-1, with D tentatively TRBD1 (7 bases). CDR3 length: 15 residues. Trimming left V 7 bases short and J 1 base short, with 15 bases between. CDR1 SGHKS and CDR2 YYEKEE come from the germline V gene (reference sequence). CDR3 in amino acids: CASAIAGGSYNEQFF. CDR3 DNA sequence: TGTGCCAGCGCCATCGCAGGGGGGTCCTACAATGAGCAGTTCTTC.

For the CDR3, the DNA is TGTGCCAGCAGCCGCAACGGATTTAGCACAGATACGCAGTATTTT. As protein: CASSRNGFSTDTQYF. The chain has TRBV9 and TRBJ2-3; D gene uncertain. CDR1 is SGDLS and CDR2 is YYNGEE in the germline V gene. This CDR3 contains 15 residues. The germline V and J ends were trimmed by 4 bases and 0 bases, with 12 bases remaining between them. Filled out from reference TRBV9 and TRBJ2-3, the complete variable domain reads DSGVTQTPKHLITATGQRVTLRCSPRSGDLSVYWYQQSLDQGLQFLIQYYNGEERAKGNILERFSAQQFPDLHSELNLSSLELGDSALYFCASSRNGFSTDTQYFGPGTRLTVL.